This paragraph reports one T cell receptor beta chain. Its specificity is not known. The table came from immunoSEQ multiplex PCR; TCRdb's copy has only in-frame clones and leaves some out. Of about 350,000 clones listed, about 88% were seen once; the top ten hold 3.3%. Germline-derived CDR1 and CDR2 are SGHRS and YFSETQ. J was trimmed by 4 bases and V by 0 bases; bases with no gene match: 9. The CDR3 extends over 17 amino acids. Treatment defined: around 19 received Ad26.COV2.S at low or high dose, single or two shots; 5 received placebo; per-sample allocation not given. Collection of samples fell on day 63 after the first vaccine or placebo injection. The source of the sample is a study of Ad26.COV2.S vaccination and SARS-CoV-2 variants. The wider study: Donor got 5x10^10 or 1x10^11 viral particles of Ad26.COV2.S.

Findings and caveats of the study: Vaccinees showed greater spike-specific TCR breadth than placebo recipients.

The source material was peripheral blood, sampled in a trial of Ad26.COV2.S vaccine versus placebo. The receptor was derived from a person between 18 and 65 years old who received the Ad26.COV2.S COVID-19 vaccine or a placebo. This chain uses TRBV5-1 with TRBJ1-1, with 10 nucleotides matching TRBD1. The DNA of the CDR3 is TGCGCCAGCAGCTTGGGACAGGGGGCGCATCCGGGCACTGAAGCTTTCTTT. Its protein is CASSLGQGAHPGTEAFF.